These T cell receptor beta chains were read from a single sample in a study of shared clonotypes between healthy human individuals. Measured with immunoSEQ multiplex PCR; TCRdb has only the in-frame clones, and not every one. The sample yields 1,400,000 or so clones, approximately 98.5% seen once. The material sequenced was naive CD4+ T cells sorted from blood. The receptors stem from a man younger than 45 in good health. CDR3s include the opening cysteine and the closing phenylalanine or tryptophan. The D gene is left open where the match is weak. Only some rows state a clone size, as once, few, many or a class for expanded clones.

cdr3_aa: CASSLVTTGWNTEAFF
cdr3_nt: TGTGCCAGCAGCTTAGTAACAACAGGATGGAACACTGAAGCTTTCTTT
d_call: .
v_call: TRBV7-8
clone_size: .
j_call: TRBJ1-1

cdr3_aa: CASSLISRGEGTQYF
cdr3_nt: TGTGCCAGCAGCTTAATTTCGAGAGGCGAGGGGACCCAGTACTTC
d_call: .
v_call: TRBV7-6
clone_size: .
j_call: TRBJ2-5

cdr3_aa: CASSRSTLAKNIQYF
cdr3_nt: TGTGCCAGCAGTCGTTCAACCCTAGCCAAAAACATTCAGTACTTC
d_call: .
v_call: TRBV6-1
clone_size: .
j_call: TRBJ2-4

cdr3_aa: CASSQDDRVYYNEQFF
cdr3_nt: TGCGCCAGCAGCCAAGATGACAGGGTCTACTACAATGAGCAGTTCTTC
d_call: TRBD1
v_call: TRBV4-1
clone_size: .
j_call: TRBJ2-1

cdr3_aa: CASSTNSNTDTQYF
cdr3_nt: TGTGCCAGCTCGACGAATAGTAACACAGATACGCAGTATTTT
d_call: .
v_call: TRBV9
clone_size: .
j_call: TRBJ2-3

cdr3_aa: CASSVGGVQPQHF
cdr3_nt: TGTGCCAGCAGCGTAGGGGGGGTTCAGCCCCAGCATTTT
d_call: .
v_call: TRBV9
clone_size: .
j_call: TRBJ1-5

cdr3_aa: CASSFRRAGNTF
cdr3_nt: TGTGCCAGCAGCTTCCGGAGAGCGGGAAACACCTTC
d_call: .
v_call: TRBV5-6
clone_size: .
j_call: TRBJ1-2

cdr3_aa: CASRTGAEQYF
cdr3_nt: TGTGCCAGCAGGACAGGGGCCGAGCAGTACTTC
d_call: TRBD1
v_call: TRBV28
clone_size: .
j_call: TRBJ2-7

cdr3_aa: CASSPPGGRDQPQHF
cdr3_nt: TGTGCCAGCTCCCCGCCAGGGGGCCGAGATCAGCCCCAGCATTTT
d_call: TRBD1
v_call: TRBV18
clone_size: .
j_call: TRBJ1-5

cdr3_aa: CASSLIRGRSYNEQFF
cdr3_nt: TGTGCCAGCAGCCTCATCAGGGGCAGGTCCTACAATGAGCAGTTCTTC
d_call: .
v_call: TRBV7-9
clone_size: .
j_call: TRBJ2-1

cdr3_aa: CAISEGGSEFF
cdr3_nt: TGTGCCATCAGTGAGGGGGGGAGTGAGTTCTTC
d_call: .
v_call: TRBV10-3
clone_size: few
j_call: TRBJ2-1

cdr3_aa: CAISEWTGIKAGELFF
cdr3_nt: TGTGCCATCAGTGAGTGGACAGGTATTAAGGCCGGGGAGCTGTTTTTT
d_call: TRBD1
v_call: TRBV10-3
clone_size: .
j_call: TRBJ2-2

cdr3_aa: CASSLRGTTDTQYF
cdr3_nt: TGTGCCAGCTCACTTAGGGGGACCACAGATACGCAGTATTTT
d_call: .
v_call: TRBV18
clone_size: .
j_call: TRBJ2-3

cdr3_aa: CASSRGTGSTDTQYF
cdr3_nt: TGTGCCAGCTCACGCGGGACAGGGAGCACAGATACGCAGTATTTT
d_call: TRBD1
v_call: TRBV18
clone_size: .
j_call: TRBJ2-3

cdr3_aa: CSVDRGEHGYTF
cdr3_nt: TGCAGCGTTGATCGAGGGGAACATGGCTACACCTTC
d_call: .
v_call: TRBV29-1
clone_size: .
j_call: TRBJ1-2

cdr3_aa: CASSVTSSGEQFF
cdr3_nt: TGTGCCAGCAGCGTTACTAGTTCAGGTGAGCAGTTCTTC
d_call: .
v_call: TRBV2
clone_size: .
j_call: TRBJ2-1

cdr3_aa: CASSSPGETQYF
cdr3_nt: TGTGCCAGCAGCTCCCCTGGTGAAACGCAGTATTTT
d_call: .
v_call: TRBV7-3
clone_size: .
j_call: TRBJ2-3

cdr3_aa: CASSFGQSAEQFF
cdr3_nt: TGTGCCAGCAGCTTCGGACAGTCCGCTGAGCAGTTCTTC
d_call: .
v_call: TRBV5-4
clone_size: .
j_call: TRBJ2-1

cdr3_aa: CASRGLTEAFF
cdr3_nt: TGTGCCAGCAGGGGCCTTACGGAAGCTTTCTTT
d_call: .
v_call: TRBV2
clone_size: .
j_call: TRBJ1-1

cdr3_aa: CASSRTSGSVETQYF
cdr3_nt: TGTGCCAGCAGTCGGACTAGCGGGAGCGTAGAGACCCAGTACTTC
d_call: TRBD2
v_call: TRBV2
clone_size: .
j_call: TRBJ2-5

cdr3_aa: CASSFGTSGTDTQYF
cdr3_nt: TGTGCCAGCAGCTTCGGGACTAGCGGCACAGATACGCAGTATTTT
d_call: TRBD2
v_call: TRBV11-2
clone_size: .
j_call: TRBJ2-3

cdr3_aa: CASSLVAASYNEQFF
cdr3_nt: TGCGCCAGCAGCTTGGTTGCGGCTTCCTACAATGAGCAGTTCTTC
d_call: .
v_call: TRBV5-1
clone_size: .
j_call: TRBJ2-1

cdr3_aa: CATSRVREDTGELFF
cdr3_nt: TGTGCCACCAGCAGAGTTAGGGAAGACACCGGGGAGCTGTTTTTT
d_call: .
v_call: TRBV15
clone_size: .
j_call: TRBJ2-2

cdr3_aa: CASSYSAGGRNTEAFF
cdr3_nt: TGTGCCAGCAGTTACTCCGCAGGGGGCAGGAACACTGAAGCTTTCTTT
d_call: TRBD1
v_call: TRBV6-6
clone_size: .
j_call: TRBJ1-1

cdr3_aa: CASSLDSTALNEKLFF
cdr3_nt: TGTGCCAGCAGCTTAGATTCGACAGCACTTAATGAAAAACTGTTTTTT
d_call: .
v_call: TRBV7-2
clone_size: .
j_call: TRBJ1-4